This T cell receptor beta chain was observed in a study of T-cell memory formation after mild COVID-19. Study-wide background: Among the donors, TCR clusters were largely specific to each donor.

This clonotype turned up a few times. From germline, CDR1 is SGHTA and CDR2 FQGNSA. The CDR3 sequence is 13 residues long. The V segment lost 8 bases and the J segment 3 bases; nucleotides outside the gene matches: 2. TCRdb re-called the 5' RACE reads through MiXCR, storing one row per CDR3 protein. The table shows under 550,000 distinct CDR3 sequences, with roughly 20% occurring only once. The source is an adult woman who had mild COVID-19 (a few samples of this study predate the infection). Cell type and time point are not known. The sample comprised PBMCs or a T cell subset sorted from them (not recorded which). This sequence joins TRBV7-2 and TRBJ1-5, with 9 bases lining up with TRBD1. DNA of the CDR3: TGTGCCAGCGGGACAGGGATCAATCAGCCCCAGCATTTT. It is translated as CASGTGINQPQHF.